This section outlines one T cell receptor beta chain sequence together with its context. The antigen is undetermined. The record originates from a study of Ad26.COV2.S vaccination and SARS-CoV-2 variants. General study points: Placebo recipients showed lower spike-specific TCR breadth than vaccinees.

Assay used: immunoSEQ multiplex PCR; TCRdb lists only in-frame clones, some missing. The data hold about 320,000 clones, with 85% observed a single time. Treatment specified: around 19 received Ad26.COV2.S at low or high dose, single or two shots; roughly five received placebo; per-sample allocation not given. Following the first vaccine or placebo injection, samples were taken on day 63. This TCR was sampled from a person between 18 and 59 years old who received the Ad26.COV2.S COVID-19 vaccine or a placebo. The source material was peripheral blood, sampled in a trial of Ad26.COV2.S vaccine versus placebo.

As DNA, the CDR3 is TGTGCCAGCAGCGCGGAGGATCCAACTAATGAAAAACTGTTTTTT. This codes for CASSAEDPTNEKLFF. The J gene is TRBJ1-4, the V gene TRBV9; D is uncertain. Germline V gene sequence: CDR1 SGDLS, CDR2 YYNGEE. CDR3 length: 15 residues. V lost 3 bases and J 0 bases, leaving 9 bases between the germline ends.